Here is one T cell receptor beta chain with its context. The antigen is undetermined. The study ran its PCR with 60 Vbeta and 13 Jbeta primers. Profiled with immunoSEQ multiplex PCR; TCRdb holds only in-frame clones, not every one. The sample has roughly 110,000 clones, roughly 69% seen once. Trimming took 3 bases from V and 1 from J; bases not matched to a gene: 10. This CDR3 is built from 18 residues. Germline V CDR1 and CDR2: SGDLS, YYNGEE. These data belong to a study of cytomegalovirus exposure and HLA in healthy donors. Study as a whole: The Caucasian-associated ancestry cluster held around 81% of more than 350 genotyped donors. Study-wide points: Beyond CMV serostatus, there was no information to go on about immune exposure. Listed as cytomegalovirus-associated were 150 to 200 TCR beta chains.

The rearrangement links TRBV9 to TRBJ1-1; 12 bases align to TRBD1. The sample was PBMCs. This TCR derives from a human donor in good health. The CDR3 sequence is CASSAFSGQGAGNTEAFF. The CDR3 nucleotides read TGTGCCAGCAGCGCCTTTTCGGGACAGGGGGCGGGGAACACTGAAGCTTTCTTT.